Listed here is a single T cell receptor beta chain. Its antigen is still unknown. There are no base qualities to consult, and no much larger clone falls within one base. This sample stems from a study of T cells in Graves' hyperthyroidism and ophthalmopathy (dated by TCRdb to between 2018 and 2021). About the full investigation: Peripheral blood samples were taken at initial diagnosis, before any treatment was given. A discovery cohort of fewer than 110 patients, approximately 45 with Graves' ophthalmopathy and approximately 55 with stable Graves' hyperthyroidism, was used to find distinguishing TCR V-J signatures. Prospective prediction of ophthalmopathy was tested in an independent validation cohort of approximately 19 hyperthyroidism patients and 15 to 17 patients who later progressed to ophthalmopathy. For training and testing, the 80 to 100 patients in the discovery cohort were randomly divided in a 7:3 ratio. The study also compared thyroid tissue and blood T-cell repertoires from five or six Graves' hyperthyroidism patients. Once sampling was done, hyperthyroidism patients were given methimazole at a starting dose of 30 mg daily, whereas ophthalmopathy patients were given high-dose intravenous methylprednisolone. The paper reports TCR Vbeta CDR3 sequencing of approximately 140 peripheral blood samples: around 45 ophthalmopathy, approximately 74 hyperthyroidism and approximately 17 progressor patients.

The TCR beta CDR3 regions were amplified from RNA transcripts. The first round of RT-PCR for the TCR CDR3 was performed with the HTBI primer set and the Qiagen OneStep RT-PCR kit. Libraries were constructed in a second round of multiplex PCR, after which size selection and purification were performed. Sequencing of the libraries was done on an Illumina HiSeq2000 using paired-end 100 bp reads. The original methods were these. Raw data were processed with SOAPnuke, discarding reads with adapters, uncalled bases, mean Phred below 15, or no exact constant-primer or identifier match. High-quality paired reads were merged with COPE v1.2.5, and unique nucleotide sequences were defined as clonotypes. MiTCR v1.1 was used to align clonotypes to the IMGT TRBV, TRBD and TRBJ reference segments. Analysis was restricted to V-J combinations with a frequency above 0.0001, which covered 99.2% of repertoires. The TCS score was defined as the ratio of F50 (clonal expansion) to E x V (chaos), calculated using BLOSUM62-based TCRdist between CDR3 peptides within each V-J. Welch's t-statistics and random forest reduced roughly 500 V-J features to roughly 13, which were used in a naive Bayes classifier (R e1071). TCRdb cleaned the public reads at Q25 with fastp, built clones with MiXCR and kept in-frame beta chains. Rows are combined by CDR3 protein, so each entry shows the most common genes and DNA. The V and J calls and clone size are TCRdb's, not the authors'. This sample comprises about 320,000 distinct CDR3 sequences, roughly 15% of them detected only once. The ten largest clones capture 33% of the sample.

Study-wide conclusions, independent of this receptor: No statistical method was used to set the sample size in advance, and investigators knew the group allocation. Most expanded thyroid clonotypes (frequency above 0.001) were also detected in blood, a finding suggesting that blood repertoires may reflect thyroid immune responses. A model built on a 13 V-J signature distinguished ophthalmopathy from stable hyperthyroidism, reaching about 88% sensitivity and around 81% specificity in cross-validation and 80%/75% in testing. During validation, the model predicted progression to ophthalmopathy a median of about 5.9 months ahead of onset, with almost 71% sensitivity and 72% to 85% specificity.

Taken from the germline V gene (reference sequence), the CDR1 and CDR2 loops are LNHDA and SQIVND. From cysteine to phenylalanine, the CDR3 is 13 amino acids long. Of the read, only the CDR3 DNA is kept; its 39 bases are in frame from base 1. V sheds 4 bases and J sheds 5 bases, leaving 9 bases between their ends. Stable Graves' hyperthyroidism was defined as the absence of progression to ophthalmopathy over 18 months of follow-up. Hyperthyroidism patients were newly diagnosed, with disease duration under 2 months, and aged 18 to 65 years. Exclusion was applied to patients with uncontrolled infections, other autoimmune diseases, pregnancy or lactation. Clinical symptoms, serum thyroxine and TRAb, thyroid ultrasound, and orbital computed tomography formed the basis for the diagnoses. PBMCs were isolated from about 9.1 ml of fresh peripheral blood by Ficoll-Paque density gradient centrifugation. Trizol reagent was used to extract total RNA, and RNA quality was then checked on an Agilent 2100 Bioanalyzer.

This TCR came from a man aged 25 to 40 with Graves' hyperthyroidism. The V gene is TRBV19 and the J gene is TRBJ1-5, with the D gene not confidently named. Sequences were obtained from blood. The bases read TGTGCCAGTAGTACGCGGAGAGATCAGCCCCAGCATTTT. It is translated as CASSTRRDQPQHF.